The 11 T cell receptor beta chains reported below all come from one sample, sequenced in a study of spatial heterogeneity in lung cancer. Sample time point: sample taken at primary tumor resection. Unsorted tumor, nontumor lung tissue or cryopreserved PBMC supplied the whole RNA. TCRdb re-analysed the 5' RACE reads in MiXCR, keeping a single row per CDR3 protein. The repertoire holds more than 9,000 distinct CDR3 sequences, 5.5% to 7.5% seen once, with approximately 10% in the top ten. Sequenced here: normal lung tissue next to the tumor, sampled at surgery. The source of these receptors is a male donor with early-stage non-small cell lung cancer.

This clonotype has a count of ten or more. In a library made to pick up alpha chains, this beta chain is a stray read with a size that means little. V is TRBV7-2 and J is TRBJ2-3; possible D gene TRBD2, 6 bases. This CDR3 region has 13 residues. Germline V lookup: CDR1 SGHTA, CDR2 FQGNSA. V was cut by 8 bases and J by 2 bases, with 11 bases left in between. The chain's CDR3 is CASRRGFTDTQYF. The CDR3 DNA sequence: TGTGCCAGCCGGCGGGGATTCACAGATACGCAGTATTTT.

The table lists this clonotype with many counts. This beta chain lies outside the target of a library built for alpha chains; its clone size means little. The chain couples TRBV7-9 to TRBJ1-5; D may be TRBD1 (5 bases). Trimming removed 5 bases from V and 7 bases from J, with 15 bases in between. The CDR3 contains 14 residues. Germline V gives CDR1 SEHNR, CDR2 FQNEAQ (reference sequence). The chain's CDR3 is CASSNTGREQPQHF. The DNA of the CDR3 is TGTGCCAGCAGCAACACAGGCAGGGAGCAGCCCCAGCATTTT.

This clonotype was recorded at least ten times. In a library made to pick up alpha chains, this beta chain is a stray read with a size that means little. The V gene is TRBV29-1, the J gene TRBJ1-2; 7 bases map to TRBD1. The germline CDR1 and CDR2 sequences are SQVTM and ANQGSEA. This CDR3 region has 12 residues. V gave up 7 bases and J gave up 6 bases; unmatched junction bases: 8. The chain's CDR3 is CSGITGVDGYTF. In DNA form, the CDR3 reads TGCAGCGGCATAACAGGGGTTGATGGCTACACCTTC. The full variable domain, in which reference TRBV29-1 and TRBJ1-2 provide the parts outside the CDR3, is SAVISQKPSRDICQRGTSLTIQCQVDSQVTMMFWYRQQPGQSLTLIATANQGSEATYESGFVIDKFPISRPNLTFSTLTVSNMSPEDSSIYLCSGITGVDGYTFGSGTRLTVV.

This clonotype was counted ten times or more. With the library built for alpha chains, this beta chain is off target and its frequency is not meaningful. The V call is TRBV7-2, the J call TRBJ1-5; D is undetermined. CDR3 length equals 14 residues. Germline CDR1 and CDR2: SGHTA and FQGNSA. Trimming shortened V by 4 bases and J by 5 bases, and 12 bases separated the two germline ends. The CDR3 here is CASSSRTGDQPQHF. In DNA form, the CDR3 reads TGTGCCAGCAGCTCCCGGACTGGGGATCAGCCCCAGCATTTT.

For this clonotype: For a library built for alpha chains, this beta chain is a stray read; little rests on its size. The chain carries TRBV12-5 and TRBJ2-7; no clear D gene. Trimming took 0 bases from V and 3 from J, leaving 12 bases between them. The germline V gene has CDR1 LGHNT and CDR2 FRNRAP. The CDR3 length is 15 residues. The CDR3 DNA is TGTGCTAGTGGTTTGGTTTTGGGAACAAACTACGAGCAGTACTTC. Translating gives CASGLVLGTNYEQYF. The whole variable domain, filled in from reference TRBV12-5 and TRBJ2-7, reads DARVTQTPRHKVTEMGQEVTMRCQPILGHNTVFWYRQTMMQGLELLAYFRNRAPLDDSGMPKDRFSAEMPDATLATLKIQPSEPRDSAVYFCASGLVLGTNYEQYFGPGTRLTVT.

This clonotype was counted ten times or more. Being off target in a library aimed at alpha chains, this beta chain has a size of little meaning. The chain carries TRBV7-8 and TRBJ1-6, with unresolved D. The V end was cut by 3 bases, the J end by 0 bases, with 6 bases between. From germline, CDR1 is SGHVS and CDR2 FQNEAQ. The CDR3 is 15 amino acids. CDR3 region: CASSFRGSYNSPLHF. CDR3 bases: TGTGCCAGCAGCTTCCGCGGCTCCTATAATTCACCCCTCCACTTT.

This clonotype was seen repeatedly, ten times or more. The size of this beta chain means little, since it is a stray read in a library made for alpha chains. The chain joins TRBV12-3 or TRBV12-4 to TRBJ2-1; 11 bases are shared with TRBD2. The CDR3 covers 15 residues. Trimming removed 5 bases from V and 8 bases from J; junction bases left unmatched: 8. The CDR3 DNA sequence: TGTGCCAGCAGTCTCCGACTAGCGGGAAACGATGAGCAGTTCTTC. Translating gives CASSLRLAGNDEQFF.

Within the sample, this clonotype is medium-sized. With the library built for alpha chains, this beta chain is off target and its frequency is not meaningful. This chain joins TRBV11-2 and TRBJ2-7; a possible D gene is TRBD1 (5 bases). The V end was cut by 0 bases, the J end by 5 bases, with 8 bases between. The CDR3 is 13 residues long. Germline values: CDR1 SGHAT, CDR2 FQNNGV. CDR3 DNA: TGTGCCAGCAGCTTAGATCTAGGGGACGAGCAGTACTTC. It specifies CASSLDLGDEQYF.

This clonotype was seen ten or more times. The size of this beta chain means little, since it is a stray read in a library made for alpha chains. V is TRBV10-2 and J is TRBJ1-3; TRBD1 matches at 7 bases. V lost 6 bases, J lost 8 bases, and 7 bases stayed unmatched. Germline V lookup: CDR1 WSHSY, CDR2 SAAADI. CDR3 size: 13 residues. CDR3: CASRPQGGYTIYF. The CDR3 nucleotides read TGCGCCAGCAGGCCGCAGGGGGGATACACCATATATTTT.

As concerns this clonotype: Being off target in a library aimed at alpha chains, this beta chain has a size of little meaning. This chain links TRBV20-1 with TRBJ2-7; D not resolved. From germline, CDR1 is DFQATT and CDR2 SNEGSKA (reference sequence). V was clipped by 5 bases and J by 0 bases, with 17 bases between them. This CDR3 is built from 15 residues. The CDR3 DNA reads TGCAGTGCTCCTATCCTTGGCCCGAGCTCCTACGAGCAGTACTTC. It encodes CSAPILGPSSYEQYF.

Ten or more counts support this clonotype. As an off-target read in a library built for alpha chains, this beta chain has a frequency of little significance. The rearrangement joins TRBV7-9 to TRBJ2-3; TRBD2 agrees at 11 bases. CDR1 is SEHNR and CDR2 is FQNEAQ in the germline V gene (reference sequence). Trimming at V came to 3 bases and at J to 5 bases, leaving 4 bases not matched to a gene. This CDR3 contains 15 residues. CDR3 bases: TGTGCCAGCAGCTTTACTAGCGGGAGTGTAGATACGCAGTATTTT. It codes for CASSFTSGSVDTQYF.